The 19 T cell receptor beta chains given below trace back to one sample, sequenced in a study of blood T cell repertoires in COVID-19. This table comes from immunoSEQ multiplex PCR, and its TCRdb copy is limited to in-frame clones, with some not included. The sample includes tens of thousands of clones, almost 90% of them seen just once. Sequencing was performed on peripheral blood. The receptors here all came from a man in his 60s with active COVID-19.

The chain couples TRBV3-1 (or the pseudogene TRBV3-2) to TRBJ1-4, with 9 bases lining up with TRBD1. With 5 bases clipped from V and 3 bases from J, the junction kept 4 bases outside the gene matches. Germline CDR1 LGHDT, CDR2 YNNKEL (reference sequence). The CDR3 sequence is 15 residues long. The CDR3 is CASSLDRGPNEKLFF. The DNA for the CDR3 is TGTGCCAGCAGCTTGGACAGGGGCCCTAATGAAAAACTGTTTTTT.

The chain couples TRBV18 to TRBJ2-7; 12 bases fit TRBD2. Looked up from germline, CDR1 is KGHSH and CDR2 is LQKENI. V was pared by 3 bases and J by 2 bases, with 2 bases of the junction left unmatched. CDR3 length: 15 amino acids. CDR3 nucleotide sequence: TGTGCCAGCTCACCTCGGACTAGCGGGGCCTACGAGCAGTACTTC. It specifies CASSPRTSGAYEQYF.

The V call is TRBV2, the J call TRBJ2-7; D may be TRBD2 (5 bases). Germline V gene data show CDR1 as SNHLY and CDR2 as FYNNEI. Deletions cut 10 bases from V and 0 bases from J, with 13 bases between. The CDR3 is made up of 13 amino acids. CDR3: CAISPGFSYEQYF. The CDR3 bases are TGTGCCATTTCACCGGGGTTCTCCTACGAGCAGTACTTC.

The V call is TRBV24-1, the J call TRBJ2-2; the match to TRBD2 covers 7 bases. Germline CDR1 KGHDR, CDR2 SFDVKD. Losses at the gene ends were 5 bases for V and 1 base for J; bases not matched to a gene: 3. This CDR3 region has 15 residues. The CDR3 here is CATSGSSGNTGELFF. The DNA of the CDR3 is TGTGCCACCAGTGGTTCTAGCGGGAACACCGGGGAGCTGTTTTTT.

The CDR3 loop is CASSSGEKLFF. In nucleotides, the CDR3 is TGTGCCAGCAGCTCCGGGGAAAAACTGTTTTTT. The rearrangement uses TRBV6-5 and TRBJ1-4; no firm D call. The V end lost 6 bases, the J end lost 8 bases, and 7 bases lay between the germline ends. The V gene's germline CDR1 is MNHEY and CDR2 SVGAGI. The CDR3 runs to 11 residues.

This chain joins TRBV2 and TRBJ1-5; D gene uncertain. Per germline, CDR1 SNHLY and CDR2 FYNNEI. The CDR3 covers 14 residues. V was clipped by 6 bases and J by 0 bases, with 9 bases between them. CDR3 loop: CASRQGDSNQPQHF. The CDR3, as DNA: TGTGCCAGCAGACAAGGAGATAGCAATCAGCCCCAGCATTTT.

This clone was detected only once. The chain couples TRBV25-1 to TRBJ2-1; TRBD2 matches 8 bases. With V trimmed by 4 bases and J by 10 bases, 6 bases remained unmatched. Germline V CDR1 and CDR2: MGHDK, SYGVNS. The CDR3 spans 13 residues. CDR3 bases: TGTGCCAGCAGTGCAGGACTAGCTGGGGAGCAGTTCTTC. Amino acids: CASSAGLAGEQFF.

The chain couples TRBV19 to TRBJ2-2; D is possibly TRBD2 (5 bases). CDR1 is LNHDA and CDR2 is SQIVND in the germline V gene (reference sequence). There are 18 residues in the CDR3. V was trimmed by 8 bases and J by 0 bases, leaving 22 bases between them. The CDR3 coding sequence is TGTGCCAGTTCTCGTAGACCGGGAACTCCTGCGAACACCGGGGAGCTGTTTTTT. Its translation is CASSRRPGTPANTGELFF. Combining the CDR3 with reference TRBV19 and TRBJ2-2 gives the whole variable domain DGGITQSPKYLFRKEGQNVTLSCEQNLNHDAMYWYRQDPGQGLRLIYYSQIVNDFQKGDIAEGYSVSREKKESFPLTVTSAQKNPTAFYLCASSRRPGTPANTGELFFGEGSRLTVL.

The chain uses TRBV19 and TRBJ2-7; the match to TRBD2 covers 14 bases. The CDR3 has 14 residues. V lost 7 bases and J lost 5; bases outside the gene matches: 4. Germline V lookup: CDR1 LNHDA, CDR2 SQIVND (reference sequence). The chain's CDR3 is CASTGLAGGHEQYF. CDR3 bases: TGTGCCAGTACAGGACTAGCGGGAGGACACGAGCAGTACTTC.

This sequence joins TRBV12-3 or TRBV12-4 and TRBJ1-5; maybe TRBD1 (6 bases). With 8 bases removed from V and 6 bases from J, the gap between germline ends came to 14 bases. The CDR3 has 13 amino acids. The CDR3 is CASGQGMVQPQHF. CDR3 sequence (DNA): TGTGCCAGCGGGCAGGGGATGGTTCAGCCCCAGCATTTT.

CDR3 loop: CASSIGQMSITEAFF. The CDR3 nucleotides are TGCGCCAGCAGCATTGGACAGATGAGTATCACTGAAGCTTTCTTT. The chain combines TRBV5-1 with TRBJ1-1; tentatively, D is TRBD1 (6 bases). The CDR3 covers 15 residues. Germline V gene sequence: CDR1 SGHRS, CDR2 YFSETQ. V lost 4 bases, J lost 4 bases, and 17 bases lay in between.

This chain connects TRBV18 to TRBJ2-3; 7 bases line up with TRBD2. This CDR3 comprises 16 residues. V lost 3 bases, J lost 3 bases, and 9 bases stayed unmatched. The germline V gene encodes CDR1 KGHSH and CDR2 LQKENI. DNA for the CDR3: TGTGCCAGCTCACCTCGGGGCGGGAGTGGAACAGATACGCAGTATTTT. Amino acids: CASSPRGGSGTDTQYF. Using reference TRBV18 and TRBJ2-3 for the parts outside the CDR3, the full variable domain is NAGVMQNPRHLVRRRGQEARLRCSPMKGHSHVYWYRQLPEEGLKFMVYLQKENIIDESGMPKERFSAEFPKEGPSILRIQQVVRGDSAAYFCASSPRGGSGTDTQYFGPGTRLTVL.

V and J are TRBV9 and TRBJ1-1; 9 bases fit TRBD1. V shed 3 bases, J shed 6 bases, and the junction held 3 bases outside the gene matches. The CDR3 is 13 amino acids. Per the germline V gene, CDR1 is SGDLS and CDR2 is YYNGEE. The CDR3 here is CASSGTGVSEAFF. CDR3 bases: TGTGCCAGCAGCGGGACAGGGGTGTCTGAAGCTTTCTTT.

The V and J genes are TRBV6-6 and TRBJ2-5, with TRBD1 identical over 7 bases. The CDR3 has 15 amino acids. V shed 6 bases, J shed 5 bases, and the junction held 12 bases outside the gene matches. Germline CDR1 reads MNHNY; CDR2 reads SVGAGI (reference sequence). CDR3 in amino acids: CASSSGHIQGETQYF. The CDR3 DNA follows: TGTGCCAGCAGCTCTGGACACATACAGGGGGAGACCCAGTACTTC.

V and J are TRBV6-5 and TRBJ1-2, with a possible D match to TRBD1 (6 bases). Germline CDR1 is MNHEY and CDR2 is SVGAGI. Trimming stripped 0 bases from V and 1 base from J, with 9 bases between. CDR3 length equals 15 residues. Here the CDR3 reads CASSYSRTVNYGYTF. For the CDR3, the DNA is TGTGCCAGCAGTTACTCTCGGACAGTTAACTATGGCTACACCTTC.

This chain links TRBV24-1 with TRBJ1-5, with D unclear. The V end lost 4 bases, the J end lost 4 bases, and 10 bases lay between the germline ends. Germline CDR1 KGHDR, CDR2 SFDVKD. The CDR3 loop spans 14 amino acids. The CDR3 region is CATSDSKRNQPQHF. The CDR3 coding sequence is TGTGCCACCAGTGACTCTAAACGAAATCAGCCCCAGCATTTT.

The chain links TRBV5-1 to TRBJ2-7; 7 nucleotides agree with TRBD2. This CDR3 comprises 14 residues. Germline V gives CDR1 SGHRS, CDR2 YFSETQ. The V segment lost 0 bases and the J segment 6 bases; nucleotides outside the gene matches: 6. The CDR3 sequence: CASSLGGGRREQYF. Here the CDR3 DNA reads TGCGCCAGCAGCTTGGGGGGCGGGAGACGCGAGCAGTACTTC.

This chain connects TRBV10-2 to TRBJ1-3, with 8 bases that match TRBD1. V was pared by 5 bases and J by 3 bases, with 3 bases of the junction left unmatched. The length of the CDR3 is 14 residues. The germline gives CDR1 WSHSY, CDR2 SAAADI. The CDR3: CASSRGQDGNTIYF. The CDR3 bases are TGCGCCAGCAGTCGGGGACAGGATGGAAACACCATATATTTT.

This clone was seen a handful of times. V and J are TRBV11-2 and TRBJ1-6; TRBD1 agrees at 8 bases. The CDR3 is 16 amino acids. The V gene end was trimmed by 2 bases and the J gene end by 6 bases; junction bases not matched to a gene: 6. Germline lookup yields CDR1 SGHAT and CDR2 FQNNGV. CDR3 coding DNA: TGTGCCAGCAGCTTATTTGGGGACAGGACTAATTCACCCCTCCACTTT. Translation gives CASSLFGDRTNSPLHF.